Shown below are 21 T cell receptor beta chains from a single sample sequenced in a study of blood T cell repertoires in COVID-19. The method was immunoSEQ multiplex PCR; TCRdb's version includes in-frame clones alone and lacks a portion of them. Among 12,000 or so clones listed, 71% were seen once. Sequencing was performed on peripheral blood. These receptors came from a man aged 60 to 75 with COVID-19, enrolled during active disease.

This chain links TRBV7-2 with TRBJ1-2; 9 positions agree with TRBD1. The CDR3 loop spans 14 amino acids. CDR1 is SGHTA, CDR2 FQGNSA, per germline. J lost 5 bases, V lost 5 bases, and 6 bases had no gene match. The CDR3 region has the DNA TGTGCCAGCAGCCTAGACGGGACAGGGTATGGCTACACCTTC. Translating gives CASSLDGTGYGYTF.

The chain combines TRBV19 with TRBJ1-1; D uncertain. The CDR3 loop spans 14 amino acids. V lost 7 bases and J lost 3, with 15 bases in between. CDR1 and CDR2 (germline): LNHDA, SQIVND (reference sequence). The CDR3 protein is CASTPQTTHTEAFF. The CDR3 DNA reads TGTGCCAGTACCCCACAGACAACTCACACTGAAGCTTTCTTT.

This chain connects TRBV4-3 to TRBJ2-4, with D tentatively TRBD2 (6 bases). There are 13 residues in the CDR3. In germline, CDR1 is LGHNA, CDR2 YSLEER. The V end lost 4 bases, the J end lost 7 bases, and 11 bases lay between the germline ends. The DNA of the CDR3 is TGCGCCAGCAGCCGGATAGGGAGGAACATTCAGTACTTC. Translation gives CASSRIGRNIQYF.

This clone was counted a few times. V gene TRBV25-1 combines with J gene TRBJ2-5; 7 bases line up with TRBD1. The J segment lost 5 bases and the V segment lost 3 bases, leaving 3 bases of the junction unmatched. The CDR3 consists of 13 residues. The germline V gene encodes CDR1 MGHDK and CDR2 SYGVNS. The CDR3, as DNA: TGTGCCAGCAGTGAGCTACAGGGGGAGACCCAGTACTTC. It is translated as CASSELQGETQYF.

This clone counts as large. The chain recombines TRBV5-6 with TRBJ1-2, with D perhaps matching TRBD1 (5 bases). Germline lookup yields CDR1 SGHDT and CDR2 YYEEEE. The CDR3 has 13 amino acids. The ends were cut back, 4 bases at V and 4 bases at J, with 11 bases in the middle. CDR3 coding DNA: TGTGCCAGCAGCCTTGACAGTCCCTATGGCTACACCTTC. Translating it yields CASSLDSPYGYTF.

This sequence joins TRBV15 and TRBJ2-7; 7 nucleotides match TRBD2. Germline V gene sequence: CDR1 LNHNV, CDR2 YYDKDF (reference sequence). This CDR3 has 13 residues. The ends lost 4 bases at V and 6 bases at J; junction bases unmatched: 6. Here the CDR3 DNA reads TGTGCCACCAGCATTGGCGGGGGTGGCGAGCAGTACGTC. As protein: CATSIGGGGEQYV.

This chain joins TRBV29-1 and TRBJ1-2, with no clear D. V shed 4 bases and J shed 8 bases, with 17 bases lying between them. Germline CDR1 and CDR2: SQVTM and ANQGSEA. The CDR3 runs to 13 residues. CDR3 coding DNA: TGCAGCGTTGGACGCTCGGGGTCGTACGGCTACACCTTC. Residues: CSVGRSGSYGYTF.

CDR3 sequence (DNA): TGTGCCAGCAGCTTAGGTCAGGCGGGTAACACTGAAGCTTTCTTT. Its protein product is CASSLGQAGNTEAFF. The V gene is TRBV7-6, the J gene TRBJ1-1; no definite D call. Per germline, CDR1 SGHVS and CDR2 FNYEAQ. The CDR3 is 15 amino acids. Between the trimmed V and J ends, which lost 1 base and 2 bases, there was a span of 11 bases.

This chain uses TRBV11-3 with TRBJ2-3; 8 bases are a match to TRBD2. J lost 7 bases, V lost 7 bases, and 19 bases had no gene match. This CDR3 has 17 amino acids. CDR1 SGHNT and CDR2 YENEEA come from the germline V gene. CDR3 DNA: TGTGCCAGCACTACCGGGAAGGTAGCGGGGAGGGGAAATACGCAGTATTTT. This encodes CASTTGKVAGRGNTQYF.

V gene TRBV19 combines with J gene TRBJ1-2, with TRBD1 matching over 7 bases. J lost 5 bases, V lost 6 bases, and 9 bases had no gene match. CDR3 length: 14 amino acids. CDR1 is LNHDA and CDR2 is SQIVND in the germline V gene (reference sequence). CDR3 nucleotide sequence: TGTGCCAGTAGCATCGACAGGGAAGGTTATGGCTACACCTTC. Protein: CASSIDREGYGYTF.

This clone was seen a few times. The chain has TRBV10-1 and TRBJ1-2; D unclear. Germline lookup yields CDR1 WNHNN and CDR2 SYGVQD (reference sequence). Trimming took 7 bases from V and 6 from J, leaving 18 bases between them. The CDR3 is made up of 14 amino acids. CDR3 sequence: CASNPGALRDGYTF. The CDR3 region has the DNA TGCGCCAGCAACCCCGGCGCACTTCGGGATGGCTACACCTTC.

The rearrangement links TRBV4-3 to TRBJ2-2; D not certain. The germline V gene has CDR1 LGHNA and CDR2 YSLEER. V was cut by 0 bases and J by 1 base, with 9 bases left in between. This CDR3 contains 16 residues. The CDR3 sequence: CASSQETPGNTGELFF. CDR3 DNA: TGCGCCAGCAGCCAAGAGACCCCGGGGAACACCGGGGAGCTGTTTTTT.

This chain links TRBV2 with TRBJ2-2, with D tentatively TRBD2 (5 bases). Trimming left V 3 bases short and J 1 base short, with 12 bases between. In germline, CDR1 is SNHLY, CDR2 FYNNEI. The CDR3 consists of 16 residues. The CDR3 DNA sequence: TGTGCCAGCAGTGACCTTGAGGGTCGGAACACCGGGGAGCTGTTTTTT. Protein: CASSDLEGRNTGELFF.

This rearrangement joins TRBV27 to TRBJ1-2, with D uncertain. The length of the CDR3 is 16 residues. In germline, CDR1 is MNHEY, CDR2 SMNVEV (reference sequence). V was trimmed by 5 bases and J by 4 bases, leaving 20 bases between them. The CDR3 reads CASSENSGHGIYGYTF. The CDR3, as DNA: TGTGCCAGCAGTGAGAACAGCGGCCACGGGATCTATGGCTACACCTTC.

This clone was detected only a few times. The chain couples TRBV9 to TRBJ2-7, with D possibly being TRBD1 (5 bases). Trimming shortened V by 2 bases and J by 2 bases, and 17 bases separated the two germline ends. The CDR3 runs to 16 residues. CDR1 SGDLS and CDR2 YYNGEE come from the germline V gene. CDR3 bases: TGTGCCAGCAGCGTCTACCCCAACAGGTTCCCCTACGAGCAGTACTTC. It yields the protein CASSVYPNRFPYEQYF.

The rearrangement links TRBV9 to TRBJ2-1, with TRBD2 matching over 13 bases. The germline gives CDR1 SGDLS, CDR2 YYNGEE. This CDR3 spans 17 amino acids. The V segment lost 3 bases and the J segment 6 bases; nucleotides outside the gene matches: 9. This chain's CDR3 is CASSARGTSGMINEQFF. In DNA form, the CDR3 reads TGTGCCAGCAGCGCGCGAGGGACTAGCGGGATGATCAATGAGCAGTTCTTC.

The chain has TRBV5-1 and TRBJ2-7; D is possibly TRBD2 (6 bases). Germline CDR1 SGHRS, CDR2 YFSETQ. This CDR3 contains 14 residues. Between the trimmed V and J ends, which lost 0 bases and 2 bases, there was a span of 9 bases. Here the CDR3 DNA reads TGCGCCAGCAGCTTGGCGGGGGTTACCTACGAGCAGTACTTC. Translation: CASSLAGVTYEQYF. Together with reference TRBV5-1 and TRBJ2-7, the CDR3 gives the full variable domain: KAGVTQTPRYLIKTRGQQVTLSCSPISGHRSVSWYQQTPGQGLQFLFEYFSETQRNKGNFPGRFSGRQFSNSRSEMNVSTLELGDSALYLCASSLAGVTYEQYFGPGTRLTVT.

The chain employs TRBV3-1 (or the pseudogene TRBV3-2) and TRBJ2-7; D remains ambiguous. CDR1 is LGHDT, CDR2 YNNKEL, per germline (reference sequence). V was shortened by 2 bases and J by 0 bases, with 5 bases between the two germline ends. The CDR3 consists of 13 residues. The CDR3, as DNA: TGTGCCAGCAGCCAACCTTCCTCCTACGAGCAGTACTTC. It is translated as CASSQPSSYEQYF.

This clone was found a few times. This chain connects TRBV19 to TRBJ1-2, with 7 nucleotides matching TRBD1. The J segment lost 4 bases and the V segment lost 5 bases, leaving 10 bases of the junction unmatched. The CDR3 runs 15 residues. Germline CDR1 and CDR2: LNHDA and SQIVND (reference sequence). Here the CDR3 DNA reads TGTGCCAGTAGTCAGCTAGGGGGCGCGGGCTATGGCTACACCTTC. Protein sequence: CASSQLGGAGYGYTF. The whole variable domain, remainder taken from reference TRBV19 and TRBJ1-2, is DGGITQSPKYLFRKEGQNVTLSCEQNLNHDAMYWYRQDPGQGLRLIYYSQIVNDFQKGDIAEGYSVSREKKESFPLTVTSAQKNPTAFYLCASSQLGGAGYGYTFGSGTRLTVV.

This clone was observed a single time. The CDR3 nucleotides read TGTGCCAGCAGTTACAAACCGACGGGGAACGAGCAGTACTTC. It translates to CASSYKPTGNEQYF. The rearrangement links TRBV6-5 to TRBJ2-7; TRBD2 might be the D (5 bases). This CDR3 is 14 amino acids long. CDR1 and CDR2 (germline): MNHEY, SVGAGI. Between the trimmed V and J ends, which lost 2 bases and 5 bases, there was a span of 13 bases.

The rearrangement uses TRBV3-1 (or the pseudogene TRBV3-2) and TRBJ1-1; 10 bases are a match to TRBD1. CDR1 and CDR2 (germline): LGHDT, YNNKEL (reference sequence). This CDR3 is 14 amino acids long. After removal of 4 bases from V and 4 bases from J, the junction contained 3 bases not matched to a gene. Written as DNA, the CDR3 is TGTGCCAGCAGCCCGACAGGGGGCGGCACTGAAGCTTTCTTT. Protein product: CASSPTGGGTEAFF.